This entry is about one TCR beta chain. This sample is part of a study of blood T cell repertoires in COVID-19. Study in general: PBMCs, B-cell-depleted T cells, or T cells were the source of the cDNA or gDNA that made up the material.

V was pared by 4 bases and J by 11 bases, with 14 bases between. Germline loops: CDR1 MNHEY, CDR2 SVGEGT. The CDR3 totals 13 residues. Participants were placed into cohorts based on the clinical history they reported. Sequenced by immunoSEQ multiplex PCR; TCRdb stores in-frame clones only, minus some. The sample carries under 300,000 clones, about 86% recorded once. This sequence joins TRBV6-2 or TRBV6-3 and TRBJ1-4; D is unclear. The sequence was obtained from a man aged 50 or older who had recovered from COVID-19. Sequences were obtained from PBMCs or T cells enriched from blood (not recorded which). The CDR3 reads CASSSLDGSKLFF. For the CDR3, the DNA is TGTGCCAGCAGTTCTTTGGACGGGAGTAAACTGTTTTTT.